Only a few counts were recorded for the clone carrying this T cell receptor beta chain. Antigen: not known. These data originate in a study of T-cell reconstitution after alpha-beta-depleted transplantation in children. Study conclusions and caveats: A year had passed since transplant, and T-cell counts and diversity by then came mostly from newly produced T cells.

Unique molecular identifiers were built into the TCRbeta library. TCRdb reprocessed the PCR reads with MiXCR, giving one entry per CDR3 protein. The data contain 500,000 to 650,000 distinct CDR3 sequences, 10% to 12% of them seen just once; the ten biggest clones take up around 15%. CDR1 SGHDT and CDR2 YYEEEE come from the germline V gene. This CDR3 spans 15 amino acids. V gave up 1 base and J gave up 8 bases, with 18 bases separating them. The source material was PBMCs, mostly from graft donor cells, sampled 180 days after TCRalphabeta/CD19-depleted stem cell transplant. The chain is built from TRBV5-6 and TRBJ2-5; the D call may be TRBD1 or TRBD2 (5 bases each). The source is a female patient aged 2-10 years who had a stem cell transplant for aplastic anemia, so the T cells may come from the graft donor. For the CDR3, the DNA is TGTGCCAGCAGCTTGACAGGACTCAAGGGGAGAACCCAGTACTTC. Translation: CASSLTGLKGRTQYF.